The clone carrying this T cell receptor beta chain was detected ten times or more. The antigen remains undetermined. This sample was included in a study of beta chain features in type 1 diabetes. Study-level points and caveats: Researchers caution that PCR might favor shorter templates, equally among patients and controls. In comparison with healthy donors, patients had naive, central memory and Treg TCRB repertoires that appeared more similar.

All of the isolated RNA was reverse transcribed, so expressed TCRB transcripts were sequenced. Sequencing was performed with immunoSEQ multiplex PCR; in TCRdb, only in-frame clones are kept and a portion is missing. The sample has under 450,000 clones, about 14% seen once; the top ten hold around 0.035%. CDR3 length equals 13 residues. V dropped 6 bases and J dropped 0 bases, with 11 bases sitting between them. Germline CDR1 reads SQVTM; CDR2 reads ANQGSEA. This clonotype was obtained from a man aged 25 to 45 in good health. What was sequenced was naive CD4+ T cells from blood. The chain is built from TRBV29-1 and TRBJ1-1; possibly TRBD1 for D (5 bases). CDR3 in amino acids: CSVWGTLNTEAFF. As DNA, the CDR3 is TGCAGCGTCTGGGGGACCTTGAACACTGAAGCTTTCTTT.